This T cell receptor (beta chain) was sequenced during a study of T cell responses to AZD1222 COVID-19 vaccine. Study-level results: Two AZD1222 doses significantly raised spike-specific TCR breadth and depth over controls. Close to half of all spike-specific TCRs reportedly target regions of the variants that are unmutated. CD4 TCRs covered the whole spike, strongest at regions 160-218 and 743-854. Seropositive at baseline were only six or seven AZD1222 recipients.

The repertoire was sequenced with immunoSEQ multiplex PCR; TCRdb's copy has only in-frame clones and lacks some. The data contain 100,000 to 150,000 clones, around nine tenths of them singletons. Regarding this clone: Its antigen is still unknown.

The starting material was peripheral blood, obtained on day 0 of AZD1222 vaccination. The sequence came from an adult in good health.

CDR3 bases: TGTGCCAGCAGTGACCGGACAGCTTCGCCCCAGCATTTT. This sequence encodes CASSDRTASPQHF. The V gene is TRBV6-1, the J gene TRBJ1-5; D is possibly TRBD1 (6 bases). Trimming removed 3 bases at V and 9 bases at J, with 12 bases between. There are 13 residues in the CDR3. Germline values: CDR1 MNHNS, CDR2 SASEGT.